A few counts support the clone carrying this T cell receptor (beta chain). Its antigen is not known. TCRdb processed the RT-PCR reads anew with MiXCR; each CDR3 protein has one entry. The sample yields some 640,000 distinct CDR3 sequences, 14% seen once. The data were obtained in a study of response to subunit inactivated influenza vaccine. Findings of the study overall: Seasonal influenza vaccination, on each occasion, was suggested by the authors to recruit few new T cells.

This CDR3 spans 14 amino acids. Germline V CDR1 and CDR2: DFQATT, SNEGSKA (reference sequence). V shed 4 bases and J shed 5 bases, with 16 bases lying between them. The specimen was PBMCs from blood, collected 14 to 15 days before vaccination. The V gene is TRBV20-1, the J gene TRBJ2-3; no firm D call. This receptor was taken from a man aged 50-59 years who received an inactivated influenza vaccine. The DNA of the CDR3 is TGCAGTGCTATCTCGGCTCACGGCAGAGATACGCAGTATTTT. This codes for CSAISAHGRDTQYF.